One T cell receptor (beta chain) is described in this entry. Its antigen is still unknown. The source of the sample is a study of T cells in pancreatic ductal adenocarcinoma. Study outcomes and limitations: Blood clonality (roughly 0.07) did not differ significantly from tumor (around 0.1). The resected cohort was biased toward the minority with early-stage disease.

Assay: immunoSEQ multiplex PCR; the TCRdb copy retains only in-frame clones and omits some. The table lists 30,000 or so clones, approximately 94% of them singletons, with roughly 2.2% in the top ten. No neoadjuvant therapy was given to the selected pancreatic ductal adenocarcinoma patients before their surgery. Per germline, CDR1 SEHNR and CDR2 FQNEAQ (reference sequence). The V and J ends lost 5 bases and 3 bases, in that order; junction bases with no gene match: 8. The CDR3 sequence is 16 residues long. Sequencing was done on a sample of PBMCs. The receptor was derived from a human donor with pancreatic ductal adenocarcinoma. This chain uses TRBV7-9 with TRBJ2-1, with TRBD1 identical over 9 bases. The CDR3 loop reads CASSQSLDRGYNEQFF. The CDR3 DNA is TGTGCCAGCAGCCAAAGCTTGGACAGGGGCTACAATGAGCAGTTCTTC.